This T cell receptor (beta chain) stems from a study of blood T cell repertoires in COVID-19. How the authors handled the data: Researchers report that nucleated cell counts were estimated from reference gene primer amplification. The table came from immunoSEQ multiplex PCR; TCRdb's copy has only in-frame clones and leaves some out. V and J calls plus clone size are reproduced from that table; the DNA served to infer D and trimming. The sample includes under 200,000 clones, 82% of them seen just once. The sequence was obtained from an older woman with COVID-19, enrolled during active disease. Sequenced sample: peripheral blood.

CDR3 nucleotide sequence: TGTGCCAGCAGTTTCGAGCGGGAGACCTACAATGAGCAGTTCTTC. Its protein is CASSFERETYNEQFF. This sequence joins TRBV6-2 or TRBV6-3 and TRBJ2-1, with 8 positions matching TRBD2. Trimming took 4 bases from V and 2 from J; bases not matched to a gene: 4. The CDR3 has 15 residues. Per the germline V gene, CDR1 is MNHEY and CDR2 is SVGEGT.